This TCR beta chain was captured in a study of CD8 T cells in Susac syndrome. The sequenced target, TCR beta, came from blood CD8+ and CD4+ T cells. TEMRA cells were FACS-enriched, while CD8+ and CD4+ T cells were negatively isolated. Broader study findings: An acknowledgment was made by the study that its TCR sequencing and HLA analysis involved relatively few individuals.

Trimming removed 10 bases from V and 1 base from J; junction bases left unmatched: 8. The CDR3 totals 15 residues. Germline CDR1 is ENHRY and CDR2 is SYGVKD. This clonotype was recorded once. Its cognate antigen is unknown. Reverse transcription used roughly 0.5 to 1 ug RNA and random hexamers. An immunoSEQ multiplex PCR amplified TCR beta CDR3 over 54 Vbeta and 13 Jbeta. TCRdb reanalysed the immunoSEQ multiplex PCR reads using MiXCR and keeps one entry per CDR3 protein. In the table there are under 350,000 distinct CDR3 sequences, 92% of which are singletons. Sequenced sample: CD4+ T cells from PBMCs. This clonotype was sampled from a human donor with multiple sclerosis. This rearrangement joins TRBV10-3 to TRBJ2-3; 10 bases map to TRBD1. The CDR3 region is CASGTGEGGTDTQYF. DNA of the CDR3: TGTGCCAGTGGGACAGGGGAAGGGGGCACAGATACGCAGTATTTT.